Each of the 17 T cell receptor beta chains below was sequenced from the same sample in a study of shared clonotypes between healthy human individuals. Here immunoSEQ multiplex PCR was the method, and the copy in TCRdb shows in-frame clones only, minus some. The sample holds about 490,000 clones; 81% are singletons and the top ten take 10% to 15%. Material for sequencing was PBMCs. Every receptor here comes from a woman aged 40 to 55 in good health. Some clones in this sample may be carry-over from other donors' samples.

The rearrangement uses TRBV28 and TRBJ2-5, with 8 bases aligning to TRBD2. V was pared by 5 bases and J by 1 base, with 9 bases of the junction left unmatched. This CDR3 is built from 16 residues. CDR1 is MDHEN, CDR2 SYDVKM, per germline. CDR3 region: CASSTWTSRSQETQYF. The CDR3 region has the DNA TGTGCCAGCAGTACTTGGACTAGCAGGTCCCAAGAGACCCAGTACTTC.

V and J are TRBV7-2 and TRBJ1-2; TRBD1 matches 11 bases. This CDR3 region has 16 residues. J was trimmed by 6 bases and V by 0 bases; bases with no gene match: 6. The V gene's germline CDR1 is SGHTA and CDR2 FQGNSA. CDR3 bases: TGTGCCAGCAGCTTAGCAACCGGGACAGGGGGACATGGCTACACCTTC. This codes for CASSLATGTGGHGYTF.

This rearrangement joins TRBV18 to TRBJ2-1; 12 bases are a match to TRBD2. V shed 6 bases, J shed 6 bases, and the junction held 9 bases outside the gene matches. Germline CDR1 KGHSH, CDR2 LQKENI. The CDR3 runs 16 residues. CDR3 bases: TGTGCCAGCTCTCGTCCTAGCGGGAGGGTAACCAATGAGCAGTTCTTC. Translating it yields CASSRPSGRVTNEQFF.

This clone was observed a single time. The CDR3 DNA reads TGTGCCAGCAGTTTTGGGCGGACCTCTAGCTCCTACGAGCAGTACTTC. Its translation: CASSFGRTSSSYEQYF. The rearrangement uses TRBV28 and TRBJ2-7; no definite D call. Trimming took 3 bases from V and 0 from J, leaving 15 bases between them. Germline values: CDR1 MDHEN, CDR2 SYDVKM. The CDR3 contains 16 residues.

The rearrangement uses TRBV28 and TRBJ2-1; 15 bases are shared with TRBD2. In germline, CDR1 is MDHEN, CDR2 SYDVKM. With V trimmed by 4 bases and J by 9 bases, 4 bases remained unmatched. The CDR3 sequence is 15 residues long. This CDR3 is CASSSGLAGGGEQFF. Here the CDR3 DNA reads TGTGCCAGCAGTTCGGGACTAGCGGGAGGCGGTGAGCAGTTCTTC. Together with reference TRBV28 and TRBJ2-1, the CDR3 gives the full variable domain: DVKVTQSSRYLVKRTGEKVFLECVQDMDHENMFWYRQDPGLGLRLIYFSYDVKMKEKGDIPEGYSVSREKKERFSLILESASTNQTSMYLCASSSGLAGGGEQFFGPGTRLTVL.

About this clone: This likely reflects a read error, since a far larger clone is one base away. The V and J genes are TRBV7-2 and TRBJ1-1; D might be TRBD1 (5 bases). The CDR3 is 14 residues long. Germline V CDR1 and CDR2: SGHTA, FQGNSA. The CDR3 DNA reads as TGTGCCAGCAGCTTATCCCATTTACAGGATTTGGCTCTCTTT. It codes for CASSLSHLQDLALF.

The gene calls are TRBV5-4 and TRBJ2-5, with D hard to call. Germline V gene sequence: CDR1 SGHNT, CDR2 YYREEE (reference sequence). Trimming removed 4 bases at V and 4 bases at J, with 14 bases between. The CDR3 extends over 14 amino acids. The CDR3 coding sequence is TGTGCCAGCAGCCAACCGGGCATCCGAGAGACCCAGTACTTC. Amino acids: CASSQPGIRETQYF.

J is TRBJ1-1 and V is TRBV9; D is unclear. The germline CDR1 and CDR2 sequences are SGDLS and YYNGEE. The CDR3 extends over 15 amino acids. V was cut by 3 bases and J by 5 bases, with 17 bases left in between. The CDR3, as DNA: TGTGCCAGCAGCGGGGTGGGGTATCCTAAGACTGAAGCTTTCTTT. Residues: CASSGVGYPKTEAFF.

The CDR3 is CASLVGQNRDEQYF. The CDR3 DNA reads as TGCGCCAGTCTAGTGGGACAGAACCGTGACGAGCAGTACTTC. The J gene is TRBJ2-7, the V gene TRBV23-1; 7 bases align to TRBD1. TRBV23-1 is classed as an ORF, of uncertain function. This CDR3 is 14 amino acids long. After removal of 9 bases from V and 5 bases from J, the junction contained 13 bases not matched to a gene.

V and J are TRBV9 and TRBJ2-7; TRBD2 might be the D (6 bases). Germline CDR1 and CDR2: SGDLS and YYNGEE. Trimming stripped 3 bases from V and 4 bases from J, with 14 bases between. CDR3 length: 14 amino acids. The CDR3 DNA follows: TGTGCCAGCAGCGCGGGACTCATAACGTACGAGCAGTACTTC. Translation: CASSAGLITYEQYF.

The chain carries TRBV27 and TRBJ2-5; 13 bases align to TRBD2. TRBJ2-7 explains the end of the DNA better; the J call may be wrong. The germline V gene encodes CDR1 MNHEY and CDR2 SMNVEV (reference sequence). This CDR3 has 15 residues. CDR3 amino acids: CASSWTSGSGYEQYF. In DNA, the CDR3 is TGTGCCAGCAGCTGGACTAGCGGGAGCGGATACGAGCAGTACTTC.

The chain links TRBV5-2 to TRBJ1-2. TRBV5-2 constitutes a pseudogene. The length of the CDR3 is 14 residues. The CDR3 reads CASNAIRKTYGYTF. The CDR3 DNA reads as TGTGCCAGCAATGCGATACGAAAGACCTATGGCTACACCTTC.

V usage is TRBV11-2 and J usage is TRBJ2-7, with D possibly called TRBD1 or TRBD2 (6 bases each). V was shortened by 5 bases and J by 0 bases, with 17 bases between the two germline ends. Germline CDR1 reads SGHAT; CDR2 reads FQNNGV. The CDR3 loop spans 16 amino acids. DNA for the CDR3: TGTGCCAGCAGCCCAATGAAGGGGGGCGCCTCCTACGAGCAGTACTTC. This codes for CASSPMKGGASYEQYF.

This clone was seen only once. The CDR3 nucleotides read TGTGCCAGCACCCATCGACTAGCGGGAGACACCGGGGAGCTGTTTTTT. Translating it yields CASTHRLAGDTGELFF. The V call is TRBV7-9, the J call TRBJ2-2; 12 bases are a match to TRBD2. The CDR3 totals 16 residues. Germline-derived CDR1 and CDR2 are SEHNR and FQNEAQ (reference sequence). The junction had 6 bases not matched to a gene; V was cut back by 7 bases and J by 3 bases.

The chain couples TRBV19 to TRBJ1-1; tentative D call: TRBD1 (6 bases). The V gene's germline CDR1 is LNHDA and CDR2 SQIVND (reference sequence). V shed 8 bases and J shed 5 bases, with 15 bases lying between them. The CDR3 has 13 amino acids. The DNA for the CDR3 is TGTGCCAGTTTATGGCAGGGGTCAACTGAAGCTTTCTTT. It encodes CASLWQGSTEAFF.

As for this clone: This likely came from a read error, as a far larger clone is one base away. The CDR3 bases are TGTGCCAGCAGTACTTCTCCCAACTATGGCTACACCTTC. This translates into CASSTSPNYGYTF. The genes are TRBV6-6 and TRBJ1-2; unclear D gene. V lost 5 bases and J lost 2, with 9 bases in between. Germline values: CDR1 MNHNY, CDR2 SVGAGI (reference sequence). The CDR3 is 13 amino acids.

V usage is TRBV6-6 and J usage is TRBJ2-7, with 14 bases that match TRBD2. The germline gives CDR1 MNHNY, CDR2 SVGAGI (reference sequence). This CDR3 is 15 amino acids long. Trimming cost V 6 bases and J 4 bases; bases outside gene matches: 5. As DNA, the CDR3 is TGTGCCAGCAGCCAGGGACTAGCGGGAGTGTACGAGCAGTACTTC. This sequence encodes CASSQGLAGVYEQYF.